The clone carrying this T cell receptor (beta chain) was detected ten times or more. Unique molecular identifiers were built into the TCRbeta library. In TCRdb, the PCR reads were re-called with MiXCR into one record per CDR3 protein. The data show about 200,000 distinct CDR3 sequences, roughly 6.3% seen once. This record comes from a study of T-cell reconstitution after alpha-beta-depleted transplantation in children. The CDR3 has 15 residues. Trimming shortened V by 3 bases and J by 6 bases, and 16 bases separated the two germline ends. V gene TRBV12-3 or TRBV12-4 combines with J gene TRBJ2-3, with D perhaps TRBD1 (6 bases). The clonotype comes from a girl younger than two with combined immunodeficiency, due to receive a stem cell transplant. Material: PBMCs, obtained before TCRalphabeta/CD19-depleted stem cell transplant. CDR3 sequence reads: CASSFGQLLGDTQYF. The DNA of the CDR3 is TGTGCCAGCAGTTTCGGACAGCTCTTAGGGGATACGCAGTATTTT.